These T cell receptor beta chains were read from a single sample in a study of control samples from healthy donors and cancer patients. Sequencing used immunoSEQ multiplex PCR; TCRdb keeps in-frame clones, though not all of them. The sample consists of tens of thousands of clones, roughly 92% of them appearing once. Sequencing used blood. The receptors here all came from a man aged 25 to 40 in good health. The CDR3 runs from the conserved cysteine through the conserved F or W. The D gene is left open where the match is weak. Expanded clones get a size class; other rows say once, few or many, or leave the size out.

cdr3_aa: CASSQDIMGSSTGELFF
cdr3_nt: TGTGCCAGCAGCCAAGATATTATGGGCAGTAGTACCGGGGAGCTGTTTTTT
j_call: TRBJ2-2
clone_size: .
v_call: TRBV4-2
cdr3_length: 17
d_call: .

cdr3_aa: CASSYGQSNTIYF
cdr3_nt: TGTGCCAGCAGTTACGGGCAAAGCAACACCATATATTTT
j_call: TRBJ1-3
clone_size: .
v_call: TRBV6-5
cdr3_length: 13
d_call: .

cdr3_aa: CASSPQGNYGYTF
cdr3_nt: TGTGCCAGCAGTCCGCAGGGAAACTATGGCTACACCTTC
j_call: TRBJ1-2
clone_size: .
v_call: TRBV25-1
cdr3_length: 13
d_call: .

cdr3_aa: CASSFQGGDTEAFF
cdr3_nt: TGCGCCAGCAGCTTCCAGGGAGGAGACACTGAAGCTTTCTTT
j_call: TRBJ1-1
clone_size: .
v_call: TRBV4-3
cdr3_length: 14
d_call: .

cdr3_aa: CASSSGMGEQFF
cdr3_nt: TGTGCCAGCAGCTCGGGGATGGGTGAGCAGTTCTTC
j_call: TRBJ2-1
clone_size: .
v_call: TRBV9
cdr3_length: 12
d_call: .

cdr3_aa: CATSQGTGKYEKLFF
cdr3_nt: TGTGCCACCAGCCAGGGGACGGGGAAGTATGAAAAACTGTTTTTT
j_call: TRBJ1-4
clone_size: once
v_call: TRBV24-1
cdr3_length: 15
d_call: .

cdr3_aa: CASSPGGGQPNTGELFF
cdr3_nt: TGTGCCAGCAGCCCAGGCGGGGGTCAACCGAACACCGGGGAGCTGTTTTTT
j_call: TRBJ2-2
clone_size: .
v_call: TRBV11-3
cdr3_length: 17
d_call: TRBD2

cdr3_aa: CASSLGQGKQKLFF
cdr3_nt: TGTGCCAGCAGCTTGGGACAGGGGAAGCAAAAACTGTTTTTT
j_call: TRBJ1-4
clone_size: .
v_call: TRBV5-8
cdr3_length: 14
d_call: TRBD1

cdr3_aa: CASSLGDGFYYGYTF
cdr3_nt: TGTGCCAGCAGCTTAGGGGACGGTTTTTACTATGGCTACACCTTC
j_call: TRBJ1-2
clone_size: .
v_call: TRBV7-9
cdr3_length: 15
d_call: .

cdr3_aa: CASSLQMDPSGYTF
cdr3_nt: TGTGCCAGTAGTCTACAGATGGACCCTTCTGGCTACACCTTC
j_call: TRBJ1-2
clone_size: .
v_call: TRBV19
cdr3_length: 14
d_call: .

cdr3_aa: CASTSTASYEQYF
cdr3_nt: TGTGCCAGTACTTCCACAGCTTCCTACGAGCAGTACTTC
j_call: TRBJ2-7
clone_size: .
v_call: TRBV6-5
cdr3_length: 13
d_call: .

cdr3_aa: CASSILGQPQHF
cdr3_nt: TGTGCCAGTAGTATTCTAGGTCAGCCCCAGCATTTT
j_call: TRBJ1-5
clone_size: .
v_call: TRBV19
cdr3_length: 12
d_call: .

cdr3_aa: CSVVSLTGYTF
cdr3_nt: TGCAGCGTTGTAAGTTTGACGGGCTACACCTTC
j_call: TRBJ1-2
clone_size: .
v_call: TRBV29-1
cdr3_length: 11
d_call: .

cdr3_aa: CASSLLAGGGLDTQYF
cdr3_nt: TGTGCCAGCAGCTTACTAGCGGGTGGAGGCCTGGATACGCAGTATTTT
j_call: TRBJ2-3
clone_size: .
v_call: TRBV7-8
cdr3_length: 16
d_call: TRBD2

cdr3_aa: CASRGAVGRQYGYTF
cdr3_nt: TGTGCCAGCAGGGGGGCCGTTGGCAGACAATATGGCTACACCTTC
j_call: TRBJ1-2
clone_size: once
v_call: TRBV28
cdr3_length: 15
d_call: .

cdr3_aa: CASSVVSGGPGNEQFF
cdr3_nt: TGTGCCAGCAGCGTAGTCTCGGGGGGGCCCGGCAATGAGCAGTTCTTC
j_call: TRBJ2-1
clone_size: once
v_call: TRBV9
cdr3_length: 16
d_call: TRBD2

cdr3_aa: CASRKTSGGPYNEQFF
cdr3_nt: TGTGCCAGCAGGAAGACTAGCGGGGGACCCTACAATGAGCAGTTCTTC
j_call: TRBJ2-1
clone_size: .
v_call: TRBV9
cdr3_length: 16
d_call: TRBD2

cdr3_aa: CASSLGTISYEQYF
cdr3_nt: TGTGCCAGCAGCTTAGGGACAATCTCCTACGAGCAGTACTTC
j_call: TRBJ2-7
clone_size: .
v_call: TRBV7-9
cdr3_length: 14
d_call: .

cdr3_aa: CASSISTGGDSGNTIYF
cdr3_nt: TGTGCCAGCAGCATTTCGACAGGGGGTGACTCTGGAAACACCATATATTTT
j_call: TRBJ1-3
clone_size: .
v_call: TRBV9
cdr3_length: 17
d_call: TRBD1

cdr3_aa: CASSLEWGQRGNQPQHF
cdr3_nt: TGTGCCAGCAGCTTGGAGTGGGGGCAAAGGGGCAATCAGCCCCAGCATTTT
j_call: TRBJ1-5
clone_size: few
v_call: TRBV5-5
cdr3_length: 17
d_call: .

cdr3_aa: CASSIRGGGNGNEQFF
cdr3_nt: TGTGCCAGTAGTATACGGGGCGGGGGGAACGGCAATGAGCAGTTCTTC
j_call: TRBJ2-1
clone_size: once
v_call: TRBV19
cdr3_length: 16
d_call: TRBD2

cdr3_aa: CASSIDLLGGYGYTF
cdr3_nt: TGTGCCAGTAGTATAGATCTGCTGGGCGGCTATGGCTACACCTTC
j_call: TRBJ1-2
clone_size: .
v_call: TRBV19
cdr3_length: 15
d_call: .

cdr3_aa: CASSTVSTNEKLFF
cdr3_nt: TGTGCCAGTAGTACGGTATCAACTAATGAAAAACTGTTTTTT
j_call: TRBJ1-4
clone_size: .
v_call: TRBV19
cdr3_length: 14
d_call: .

cdr3_aa: CASSEEVLGKETQYF
cdr3_nt: TGTGCCAGCAGCGAAGAGGTTCTAGGGAAAGAGACCCAGTACTTC
j_call: TRBJ2-5
clone_size: .
v_call: TRBV7-7
cdr3_length: 15
d_call: .

cdr3_aa: CASSLGLAGRTGELFF
cdr3_nt: TGTGCCAGCAGCTTGGGTCTAGCGGGACGCACCGGGGAGCTGTTTTTT
j_call: TRBJ2-2
clone_size: .
v_call: TRBV5-4
cdr3_length: 16
d_call: TRBD2

cdr3_aa: CASSSRAVGNEQFF
cdr3_nt: TGTGCCAGCAGTTCAAGGGCAGTGGGCAATGAGCAGTTCTTC
j_call: TRBJ2-1
clone_size: few
v_call: TRBV2
cdr3_length: 14
d_call: .

cdr3_aa: CASSLRSNQPQHF
cdr3_nt: TGTGCCAGCAGCCTAAGGAGCAATCAGCCCCAGCATTTT
j_call: TRBJ1-5
clone_size: .
v_call: TRBV12-3/TRBV12-4
cdr3_length: 13
d_call: .

cdr3_aa: CAISTRGDEQFF
cdr3_nt: TGTGCCATCAGTACCAGGGGTGATGAGCAGTTCTTC
j_call: TRBJ2-1
clone_size: .
v_call: TRBV10-3
cdr3_length: 12
d_call: .

cdr3_aa: CASSQVIWGAGGAWQPQHF
cdr3_nt: TGTGCCAGCAGCCAAGTGATATGGGGGGCAGGGGGCGCATGGCAGCCCCAGCATTTT
j_call: TRBJ1-5
clone_size: .
v_call: TRBV4-2
cdr3_length: 19
d_call: TRBD1

cdr3_aa: CASSPRSGGLQETQYF
cdr3_nt: TGTGCCAGCAGCCCGCGTAGCGGGGGGCTCCAAGAGACCCAGTACTTC
j_call: TRBJ2-5
clone_size: .
v_call: TRBV7-9
cdr3_length: 16
d_call: TRBD2

cdr3_aa: CASSPSGTGVTGELFF
cdr3_nt: TGTGCCAGCTCACCAAGCGGGACAGGGGTCACCGGGGAGCTGTTTTTT
j_call: TRBJ2-2
clone_size: .
v_call: TRBV18
cdr3_length: 16
d_call: TRBD1

cdr3_aa: CASSSRTVSYNEQFF
cdr3_nt: TGTGCCAGCAGTTCACGGACGGTCTCCTACAATGAGCAGTTCTTC
j_call: TRBJ2-1
clone_size: medium-sized
v_call: TRBV7-9
cdr3_length: 15
d_call: .

cdr3_aa: CASSTRDRGRGEKLFF
cdr3_nt: TGTGCCAGCAGCACCCGGGACAGGGGGCGCGGTGAAAAACTGTTTTTT
j_call: TRBJ1-4
clone_size: .
v_call: TRBV7-8
cdr3_length: 16
d_call: TRBD1

cdr3_aa: CASSQGGSGEQYF
cdr3_nt: TGCGCCAGCAGCCAAGGTGGGTCGGGGGAGCAGTACTTC
j_call: TRBJ2-7
clone_size: once
v_call: TRBV4-1
cdr3_length: 13
d_call: .

cdr3_aa: CASSPNRDRGFYEQYF
cdr3_nt: TGTGCCAGCAGTCCTAACCGGGACAGGGGCTTCTACGAGCAGTACTTC
j_call: TRBJ2-7
clone_size: .
v_call: TRBV27
cdr3_length: 16
d_call: TRBD1

cdr3_aa: CASSRPSGQETQYF
cdr3_nt: TGTGCCAGCAGCCGGCCTAGCGGCCAAGAGACCCAGTACTTC
j_call: TRBJ2-5
clone_size: .
v_call: TRBV4-2
cdr3_length: 14
d_call: TRBD2

cdr3_aa: CASTSASTDTQYF
cdr3_nt: TGTGCCAGCACGAGCGCTAGCACAGATACGCAGTATTTT
j_call: TRBJ2-3
clone_size: once
v_call: TRBV6-6
cdr3_length: 13
d_call: .

cdr3_aa: CASSPDSPRLFF
cdr3_nt: TGTGCCAGCAGTCCGGACAGTCCGAGACTGTTTTTT
j_call: TRBJ1-4
clone_size: .
v_call: TRBV2
cdr3_length: 12
d_call: .

cdr3_aa: CASRTGGRYNEQFF
cdr3_nt: TGTGCCAGCAGAACAGGGGGGCGCTACAATGAGCAGTTCTTC
j_call: TRBJ2-1
clone_size: .
v_call: TRBV2
cdr3_length: 14
d_call: TRBD1

cdr3_aa: CASSLRPEWDEQYF
cdr3_nt: TGTGCCAGCAGCTTAAGGCCAGAATGGGACGAGCAGTACTTC
j_call: TRBJ2-7
clone_size: .
v_call: TRBV7-2
cdr3_length: 14
d_call: .

cdr3_aa: CASSLVSYNEQFF
cdr3_nt: TGTGCCAGCAGCTTAGTTAGCTACAATGAGCAGTTCTTC
j_call: TRBJ2-1
clone_size: .
v_call: TRBV7-2
cdr3_length: 13
d_call: .

cdr3_aa: CASSPPVQNHYEQYF
cdr3_nt: TGTGCCAGCTCACCACCGGTGCAGAACCACTACGAGCAGTACTTC
j_call: TRBJ2-7
clone_size: .
v_call: TRBV18
cdr3_length: 15
d_call: .

cdr3_aa: CASSLRAGSGPDTQYF
cdr3_nt: TGTGCCAGCAGTCTTAGAGCGGGGTCGGGGCCGGATACGCAGTATTTT
j_call: TRBJ2-3
clone_size: .
v_call: TRBV6-2/TRBV6-3
cdr3_length: 16
d_call: TRBD2

cdr3_aa: CASSVGQASYGYTF
cdr3_nt: TGTGCCAGCAGCGTGGGACAGGCTTCGTATGGCTACACCTTC
j_call: TRBJ1-2
clone_size: .
v_call: TRBV9
cdr3_length: 14
d_call: TRBD1

cdr3_aa: CASSLEGGGSNQPQHF
cdr3_nt: TGCGCCAGCAGCTTGGAGGGGGGTGGGAGCAATCAGCCCCAGCATTTT
j_call: TRBJ1-5
clone_size: .
v_call: TRBV5-1
cdr3_length: 16
d_call: .

cdr3_aa: CATSDDRGFGETQYF
cdr3_nt: TGTGCCACCAGTGACGACAGGGGGTTCGGGGAGACCCAGTACTTC
j_call: TRBJ2-5
clone_size: .
v_call: TRBV24-1
cdr3_length: 15
d_call: TRBD1

cdr3_aa: CASSLEMSTDTQYF
cdr3_nt: TGTGCCAGCAGCTTAGAAATGAGCACAGATACGCAGTATTTT
j_call: TRBJ2-3
clone_size: .
v_call: TRBV11-2
cdr3_length: 14
d_call: .

cdr3_aa: CASSNWAEGNQPQHF
cdr3_nt: TGTGCCAGTAGTAACTGGGCAGAAGGCAATCAGCCCCAGCATTTT
j_call: TRBJ1-5
clone_size: .
v_call: TRBV19
cdr3_length: 15
d_call: .

cdr3_aa: CASSREVAGVEQYF
cdr3_nt: TGTGCCAGCAGCCGCGAGGTAGCGGGAGTCGAGCAGTACTTC
j_call: TRBJ2-7
clone_size: .
v_call: TRBV6-5
cdr3_length: 14
d_call: TRBD2

cdr3_aa: CASSLAAGTYEQYF
cdr3_nt: TGTGCCAGCAGCTTAGCGGCGGGAACCTACGAGCAGTACTTC
j_call: TRBJ2-7
clone_size: .
v_call: TRBV7-9
cdr3_length: 14
d_call: .

cdr3_aa: CAWSFRWGQRETQYF
cdr3_nt: TGTGCCTGGAGCTTCAGATGGGGGCAAAGGGAGACCCAGTACTTC
j_call: TRBJ2-5
clone_size: once
v_call: TRBV30
cdr3_length: 15
d_call: .

cdr3_aa: CASSTNRRELFF
cdr3_nt: TGTGCCAGTAGTACCAACAGGAGGGAGCTGTTTTTT
j_call: TRBJ2-2
clone_size: .
v_call: TRBV19
cdr3_length: 12
d_call: .

cdr3_aa: CASSVGDSFGDTQYF
cdr3_nt: TGTGCCAGCAGCGTAGGGGACTCCTTTGGAGATACGCAGTATTTT
j_call: TRBJ2-3
clone_size: .
v_call: TRBV9
cdr3_length: 15
d_call: .

cdr3_aa: CASTPPQGGDYGYTF
cdr3_nt: TGTGCCAGCACACCCCCCCAGGGGGGGGACTATGGCTACACCTTC
j_call: TRBJ1-2
clone_size: .
v_call: TRBV7-9
cdr3_length: 15
d_call: TRBD1

cdr3_aa: CASSISLAGGTDTQYF
cdr3_nt: TGTGCCAGTAGTATAAGCCTAGCGGGGGGGACAGATACGCAGTATTTT
j_call: TRBJ2-3
clone_size: .
v_call: TRBV19
cdr3_length: 16
d_call: TRBD2

cdr3_aa: CASSYGLTGGRSPLHF
cdr3_nt: TGTGCCAGCAGTTATGGCCTGACGGGAGGAAGGTCACCCCTCCACTTT
j_call: TRBJ1-6
clone_size: .
v_call: TRBV6-5
cdr3_length: 16
d_call: .

cdr3_aa: CASSLGGSRNEQFF
cdr3_nt: TGTGCCAGCAGCTTAGGCGGGAGCCGGAATGAGCAGTTCTTC
j_call: TRBJ2-1
clone_size: once
v_call: TRBV11-3
cdr3_length: 14
d_call: TRBD2